Presented here are 32 T cell receptor beta chains from one specimen sequenced in a study of response to subunit inactivated influenza vaccine. TCRdb processed the RT-PCR reads anew with MiXCR; each CDR3 protein has one entry. The repertoire holds hundreds of thousands of distinct CDR3 sequences, with approximately 10% as singletons. Specimen: PBMCs from blood, collected on the day of vaccination. The receptors here all came from a man aged 50 to 60 who received an inactivated influenza vaccine.

This chain uses TRBV27 with TRBJ2-7; either TRBD1 or TRBD2 may supply D (5 bases each). The CDR3 consists of 15 residues. CDR1 is MNHEY and CDR2 is SMNVEV in the germline V gene (reference sequence). V was clipped by 6 bases and J by 3 bases, with 18 bases between them. The CDR3 coding sequence is TGTGCCAGCAGCAGAACCGGGACCCGGAACTACGAGCAGTACTTC. Translating gives CASSRTGTRNYEQYF.

V and J are TRBV5-1 and TRBJ1-1; maybe TRBD1 (6 bases). In germline, CDR1 is SGHRS, CDR2 YFSETQ. Trimming left V 3 bases short and J 2 bases short, with 11 bases between. The CDR3 is 14 amino acids. This CDR3 is CASSWGQSNTEAFF. CDR3 sequence (DNA): TGCGCCAGCAGCTGGGGACAATCAAACACTGAAGCTTTCTTT.

This clonotype showed up just a few times. V usage is TRBV12-3 or TRBV12-4 and J usage is TRBJ2-1; TRBD2 aligns across 14 bases. Losses at the gene ends were 6 bases for V and 9 bases for J; bases not matched to a gene: 7. CDR3 length: 15 residues. The DNA for the CDR3 is TGTGCCAGCAGGGCGACTAGCGGGGGGGGAGGTGAGCAGTTCTTC. Protein sequence: CASRATSGGGGEQFF.

The chain employs TRBV20-1 and TRBJ1-2, with 8 bases fitting TRBD1. After removal of 3 bases from V and 8 bases from J, the junction contained 8 bases not matched to a gene. Per germline, CDR1 DFQATT and CDR2 SNEGSKA (reference sequence). The CDR3 runs 13 residues. The CDR3 sequence: CSASPRGLRGYTF. The DNA for the CDR3 is TGCAGTGCTAGCCCCAGGGGGCTTAGGGGCTACACCTTC.

This clonotype was detected only a few times. The V gene is TRBV27, the J gene TRBJ1-5, with TRBD1 identical over 8 bases. Germline loops: CDR1 MNHEY, CDR2 SMNVEV (reference sequence). Trimming removed 2 bases from V and 0 bases from J; junction bases left unmatched: 6. The CDR3 covers 17 residues. For the CDR3, the DNA is TGTGCCAGCAGTTTACGGGGACAGGCGCATAGCAATCAGCCCCAGCATTTT. As protein: CASSLRGQAHSNQPQHF.

This clonotype was counted only a few times. V usage is TRBV5-1 and J usage is TRBJ1-4; D is undetermined. V gave up 4 bases and J gave up 1 base, with 14 bases separating them. The CDR3 runs to 16 residues. CDR1 and CDR2 from the germline V gene are SGHRS and YFSETQ. CDR3 residues: CASSPGLFGTNEKLFF. CDR3 bases: TGCGCCAGCAGCCCGGGCCTTTTTGGAACTAATGAAAAACTGTTTTTT.

The rearrangement uses TRBV29-1 and TRBJ2-1; D call uncertain. Germline V gene data show CDR1 as SQVTM and CDR2 as ANQGSEA. V dropped 7 bases and J dropped 10 bases, with 14 bases sitting between them. This CDR3 region has 11 residues. The CDR3 sequence: CSGGPRKEQFF. CDR3 DNA: TGCAGCGGTGGACCGCGGAAGGAGCAGTTCTTC.

This clonotype was counted only a few times. The chain carries TRBV28 and TRBJ2-7; TRBD1 agrees at 8 bases. The germline CDR1 and CDR2 sequences are MDHEN and SYDVKM. Losses at the gene ends were 5 bases for V and 2 bases for J; bases not matched to a gene: 11. The CDR3 loop spans 16 amino acids. Written as DNA, the CDR3 is TGTGCCAGCAGTGCCTTATTGGGACAGGTAACCTACGAGCAGTACTTC. As protein: CASSALLGQVTYEQYF.

The genes are TRBV11-2 and TRBJ2-3; D is perhaps TRBD2 (5 bases). CDR1 is SGHAT, CDR2 FQNNGV, per germline. There are 18 residues in the CDR3. The V gene lost 2 bases and the J gene lost 1 base, with 19 bases spanning the gap. The CDR3 sequence is CASSLRVSSPTGTDTQYF. In DNA, the CDR3 is TGTGCCAGCAGCTTAAGAGTCTCTAGCCCAACGGGCACAGATACGCAGTATTTT.

This clonotype was detected a few times. The chain uses TRBV5-1 and TRBJ1-2; TRBD1 agrees at 9 bases. The V gene end was trimmed by 0 bases and the J gene end by 8 bases; junction bases not matched to a gene: 8. The CDR3 sequence is 15 residues long. Looked up from germline, CDR1 is SGHRS and CDR2 is YFSETQ. CDR3 region: CASSLGGTGKKGYTF. In DNA, the CDR3 is TGCGCCAGCAGCTTGGGGGGGACAGGGAAGAAGGGCTACACCTTC. Filled out from reference TRBV5-1 and TRBJ1-2, the complete variable domain reads KAGVTQTPRYLIKTRGQQVTLSCSPISGHRSVSWYQQTPGQGLQFLFEYFSETQRNKGNFPGRFSGRQFSNSRSEMNVSTLELGDSALYLCASSLGGTGKKGYTFGSGTRLTVV.

This clonotype was counted between two and nine times. The genes are TRBV2 and TRBJ2-1, with 8 bases lining up with TRBD1. Looked up from germline, CDR1 is SNHLY and CDR2 is FYNNEI. The trim removed 6 bases at V and 12 bases at J, leaving 7 bases unmatched. The CDR3 spans 12 residues. The CDR3 DNA follows: TGTGCCAGCAGGGCCCCAGGGGGCTGGCAGTTCTTC. This sequence encodes CASRAPGGWQFF.

CDR3 loop: CSARGRITNTGELFF. DNA for the CDR3: TGCAGTGCTAGAGGGCGGATAACGAACACCGGGGAGCTGTTTTTT. The V call is TRBV20-1, the J call TRBJ2-2; D is unresolved. The V end was cut by 1 base, the J end by 0 bases, with 9 bases between. Germline values: CDR1 DFQATT, CDR2 SNEGSKA (reference sequence). The CDR3 has 15 residues.

J is TRBJ2-1 and V is TRBV19; D not certain. This CDR3 contains 15 residues. CDR1 and CDR2 (germline): LNHDA, SQIVND (reference sequence). V lost 3 bases to trimming and J lost 2 bases, with 11 bases between them. This CDR3 reads CASSIPRWPYNEQFF. In DNA, the CDR3 is TGTGCCAGTAGTATCCCGAGGTGGCCCTACAATGAGCAGTTCTTC. Variable domain in full (rest from reference TRBV19 and TRBJ2-1): DGGITQSPKYLFRKEGQNVTLSCEQNLNHDAMYWYRQDPGQGLRLIYYSQIVNDFQKGDIAEGYSVSREKKESFPLTVTSAQKNPTAFYLCASSIPRWPYNEQFFGPGTRLTVL.

This clonotype was observed a handful of times. This sequence joins TRBV15 and TRBJ2-5; a possible D gene is TRBD1 (6 bases). V was cut by 2 bases and J by 4 bases, with 8 bases left in between. Per germline, CDR1 LNHNV and CDR2 YYDKDF (reference sequence). The CDR3 totals 13 residues. CDR3 residues: CATSRRDTETQYF. The CDR3 DNA follows: TGTGCCACCAGCAGACGGGACACAGAGACCCAGTACTTC.

The chain couples TRBV4-1 to TRBJ2-7, with 7 bases identical to TRBD1. The V gene's germline CDR1 is MGHRA and CDR2 YSYEKL. The V and J ends lost 3 bases and 5 bases, in that order; junction bases with no gene match: 4. The CDR3 spans 13 residues. The DNA of the CDR3 is TGCGCCAGCAGCCATCTAGGGGGCGACGAGCAGTACTTC. Translation gives CASSHLGGDEQYF.

This clonotype came up a few times. This chain links TRBV9 with TRBJ2-1, with 9 bases fitting TRBD2. Germline assignment: CDR1 SGDLS and CDR2 YYNGEE. The CDR3 has 16 residues. V lost 0 bases, J lost 8 bases, and 9 bases stayed unmatched. CDR3 loop: CASSVVGTSLTDEQFF. DNA for the CDR3: TGTGCCAGCAGCGTAGTGGGGACTAGCTTGACCGATGAGCAGTTCTTC.

This clonotype was seen more than once but under ten times. The genes are TRBV20-1 and TRBJ2-5; 7 bases align to TRBD1. V lost 6 bases to trimming and J lost 2 bases; unmatched junction nucleotides: 6. In germline, CDR1 is DFQATT, CDR2 SNEGSKA (reference sequence). The CDR3 sequence is 13 residues long. The CDR3 sequence is CSAKGQSQETQYF. The CDR3, as DNA: TGCAGTGCCAAGGGACAGTCTCAAGAGACCCAGTACTTC.

The V gene is TRBV7-8, the J gene TRBJ2-7; 10 bases map to TRBD2. V lost 3 bases to trimming and J lost 3 bases; unmatched junction nucleotides: 8. The CDR3 has 16 residues. The germline V gene has CDR1 SGHVS and CDR2 FQNEAQ. CDR3 in DNA: TGTGCCAGCAGCTTGCGTGCTAGCGGGAGTCTCTACGAGCAGTACTTC. Amino acid sequence: CASSLRASGSLYEQYF.

This rearrangement joins TRBV28 to TRBJ2-6; D tentatively fits TRBD1 or TRBD2 (7 bases each). The CDR3 spans 16 residues. CDR1 is MDHEN, CDR2 SYDVKM, per germline. V was cut by 11 bases and J by 0 bases, with 17 bases left in between. The CDR3 DNA is TGTGCCGCAGGGGGGGGGGCCCACTCTGGGGCCAACGTCCTGACTTTC. As protein: CAAGGGAHSGANVLTF.

This clonotype was counted between two and nine times. CDR3 region: CASSFLLNSYEQYF. CDR3 bases: TGTGCCAGCAGCTTCCTGCTGAACTCCTACGAGCAGTACTTC. The V gene is TRBV7-2, the J gene TRBJ2-7, with no clear D. V lost 3 bases and J 0 bases, leaving 9 bases between the germline ends. The germline V gene encodes CDR1 SGHTA and CDR2 FQGNSA. The CDR3 is 14 residues long.

This sequence joins TRBV10-3 and TRBJ2-7, with 11 bases identical to TRBD1. The germline gives CDR1 ENHRY, CDR2 SYGVKD. The CDR3 sequence is 15 residues long. V lost 1 base to trimming and J lost 6 bases; unmatched junction nucleotides: 5. The CDR3 region has the DNA TGTGCCATCAGTGAGTTAGGGACAGGGGGTCGCGAGCAGTACTTC. As protein: CAISELGTGGREQYF.

This clonotype was counted between two and nine times. V is TRBV10-3 and J is TRBJ2-1; unclear D gene. This CDR3 has 12 amino acids. The ends were cut back, 6 bases at V and 6 bases at J, with 9 bases in the middle. Germline V CDR1 and CDR2: ENHRY, SYGVKD. CDR3 sequence (DNA): TGTGCCATCAGAGGCGCGAGCAATGAGCAGTTCTTC. Its translation: CAIRGASNEQFF.

Details on this clonotype: This clone may be a read error of a much larger clone one base away. The rearrangement joins TRBV10-3 to TRBJ2-1, with D perhaps matching TRBD2 (5 bases). Germline CDR1 is ENHRY and CDR2 is SYGVKD. The CDR3 length is 13 residues. CDR3 nucleotide sequence: TGTGCCTTCAGTGACCTAGCTAGTAATGAGCAGTTCTTC. It specifies CAFSDLASNEQFF.

The V and J genes are TRBV6-2 or TRBV6-3 and TRBJ2-7; 7 bases align to TRBD1. Losses at the gene ends were 4 bases for V and 1 base for J; bases not matched to a gene: 4. The germline V gene has CDR1 MNHEY and CDR2 SVGEGT. This CDR3 is built from 14 residues. DNA for the CDR3: TGTGCCAGCAGTTTCCACAGGGGTTCCTACGAGCAGTACTTC. Amino acid sequence: CASSFHRGSYEQYF.

In this sample, this clonotype turned up a few times. The chain recombines TRBV15 with TRBJ2-3; D is unresolved. Trimming left V 4 bases short and J 0 bases short, with 20 bases between. This CDR3 is built from 18 residues. Germline CDR1 is LNHNV and CDR2 is YYDKDF (reference sequence). CDR3 DNA: TGTGCCACCAGCAATCCTCCACGTAAGCGAGCTAGCACAGATACGCAGTATTTT. It translates to CATSNPPRKRASTDTQYF.

This clonotype was seen many times. The chain has TRBV10-3 and TRBJ2-5; 7 bases line up with TRBD1. This CDR3 region has 13 residues. In germline, CDR1 is ENHRY, CDR2 SYGVKD. J lost 5 bases, V lost 6 bases, and 6 bases had no gene match. The chain's CDR3 is CAIRPDRVETQYF. The CDR3 DNA reads as TGTGCCATCAGGCCCGACAGGGTGGAGACCCAGTACTTC.

This clonotype came up many times. The chain couples TRBV7-9 to TRBJ2-7; no clear D. V lost 4 bases to trimming and J lost 0 bases, with 10 bases between them. The CDR3 loop spans 14 amino acids. CDR1 and CDR2 from the germline V gene are SEHNR and FQNEAQ (reference sequence). The CDR3, as DNA: TGTGCCAGCAGCTCATCGACGGTCTCCTACGAGCAGTACTTC. Its protein is CASSSSTVSYEQYF.

This clonotype showed up just a few times. This chain joins TRBV4-3 and TRBJ1-1, with no clear D. The CDR3 sequence is 14 residues long. Germline CDR1 and CDR2: LGHNA and YSLEER. V was shortened by 1 base and J by 2 bases, with 8 bases between the two germline ends. The chain's CDR3 is CASSQGAVNTEAFF. CDR3 in DNA: TGCGCCAGCAGCCAAGGGGCAGTCAACACTGAAGCTTTCTTT.

This clonotype was counted between two and nine times. V usage is TRBV7-9 and J usage is TRBJ1-1; no reliable D call. With 0 bases removed from V and 1 base from J, the gap between germline ends came to 6 bases. Germline V gene lookup returns CDR1 SEHNR and CDR2 FQNEAQ (reference sequence). The CDR3 consists of 14 residues. The CDR3 sequence is CASSLAVSNTEAFF. CDR3 DNA sequence: TGTGCCAGCAGCTTAGCAGTGTCGAACACTGAAGCTTTCTTT.

The sample holds a few counts of this clonotype. The chain combines TRBV6-5 with TRBJ2-7; D is undetermined. Trimming took 4 bases from V and 6 from J, leaving 7 bases between them. This CDR3 comprises 11 residues. Germline values: CDR1 MNHEY, CDR2 SVGAGI. CDR3 coding DNA: TGTGCCAGCAGTTCCCCGCCCGAGCAGTACTTC. Residues: CASSSPPEQYF.

This clonotype was observed at least ten times. The rearrangement uses TRBV18 and TRBJ2-1; TRBD2 aligns across 7 bases. The CDR3 has 15 residues. Per germline, CDR1 KGHSH and CDR2 LQKENI. V lost 1 base and J lost 5; bases outside the gene matches: 5. The CDR3 protein is CASSPRRGGNNEQFF. CDR3 nucleotide sequence: TGTGCCAGCTCACCACGGCGCGGGGGAAACAATGAGCAGTTCTTC.

The chain employs TRBV5-8 and TRBJ2-1; no clear D gene. Germline CDR1 SGHTS, CDR2 YDEGEE. Trimming removed 0 bases from V and 7 bases from J, with 11 bases in between. The CDR3 is 14 amino acids. This CDR3 reads CASSLGISRNEQFF. CDR3 in DNA: TGTGCCAGCAGCTTGGGGATCTCAAGAAATGAGCAGTTCTTC.